This TCR beta chain emerged from a study of T cell clusters in autoimmune cytopenias. Each sample's input was 250 ng genomic DNA, 38,000 or so genome equivalents. Multiplex touch-down PCR amplified TRB using TRB-A and TRB-B pools in one tube. TCRdb reprocessed the multiplex PCR reads and keeps a single row for each CDR3 protein, giving no DNA. The ten most abundant clones cover around a third of a sample with around 11,000 distinct CDR3 sequences. These same data were also listed under a study on T cell repertoires in aging, cancer and after chemotherapy. From that second work: Across the chemotherapy interval, each cancer cohort showed higher median generation probability, suggesting thymic rebound.

The source is a human donor in good health. Input material: peripheral blood.

CDR3 residues: CATSHLAGEGNEQYF. The rearrangement joins TRBV15 to TRBJ2-7; checking the TCRdb D call of TRBD2 is not possible without DNA. Germline CDR1 LNHNV, CDR2 YYDKDF (reference sequence). The CDR3 totals 15 residues.